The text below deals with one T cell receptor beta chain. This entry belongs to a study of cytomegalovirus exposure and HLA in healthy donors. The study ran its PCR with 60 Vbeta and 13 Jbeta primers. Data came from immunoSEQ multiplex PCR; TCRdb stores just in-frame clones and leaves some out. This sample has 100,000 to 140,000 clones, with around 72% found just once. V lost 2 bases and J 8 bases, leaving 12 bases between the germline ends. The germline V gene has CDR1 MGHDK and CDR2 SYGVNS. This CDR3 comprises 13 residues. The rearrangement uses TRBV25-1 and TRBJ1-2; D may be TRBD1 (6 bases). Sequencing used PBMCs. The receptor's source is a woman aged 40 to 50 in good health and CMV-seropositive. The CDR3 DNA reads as TGTGCCAGCAGTGAAGAAACAGGGCTCGGCTACACCTTC. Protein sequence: CASSEETGLGYTF.